Presented here are 11 T cell receptor beta chains from one specimen sequenced in a study of blood T cell repertoires in COVID-19. Some clones are missing from TCRdb's copy, which holds only in-frame ones; the method was immunoSEQ multiplex PCR. Here the sample spans more than 200,000 clones, over 75% being singletons. The material sequenced was peripheral blood. These receptors all stem from a human donor in a cohort sampled during active COVID-19.

The chain carries TRBV10-2 and TRBJ2-1; D may be TRBD1 (5 bases). This CDR3 spans 15 amino acids. V was shortened by 5 bases and J by 0 bases, with 11 bases between the two germline ends. Germline V gene sequence: CDR1 WSHSY, CDR2 SAAADI. CDR3 sequence reads: CASSPGILSYNEQFF. CDR3 DNA: TGCGCCAGCAGTCCAGGGATCCTCTCCTACAATGAGCAGTTCTTC.

This chain connects TRBV7-3 to TRBJ1-2; perhaps TRBD1 as D (6 bases). V was cut by 5 bases and J by 2 bases, with 9 bases left in between. Germline-derived CDR1 and CDR2 are SGHTA and FQGTGA. This CDR3 contains 13 residues. CDR3 DNA: TGTGCCAGCAGCGTCGGACAGAACTATGGCTACACCTTC. Its protein is CASSVGQNYGYTF.

The V call is TRBV25-1, the J call TRBJ1-2; D is possibly TRBD1 (6 bases). The V end lost 2 bases, the J end lost 3 bases, and 13 bases lay between the germline ends. The CDR3 consists of 15 residues. Germline CDR1 MGHDK, CDR2 SYGVNS. The chain's CDR3 is CASSEPAGADYGYTF. The CDR3 DNA is TGTGCCAGCAGTGAACCGGCAGGGGCAGACTATGGCTACACCTTC.

V and J are TRBV28 and TRBJ1-2, with TRBD1 as a possible D gene (5 bases). Deletions cut 1 base from V and 5 bases from J, with 17 bases between. Germline V gene sequence: CDR1 MDHEN, CDR2 SYDVKM. This CDR3 is 16 amino acids long. The chain's CDR3 is CASSLFTGPTRYGYTF. The CDR3 DNA is TGTGCCAGCAGTTTATTCACAGGCCCAACCAGATATGGCTACACCTTC.

The chain couples TRBV5-4 to TRBJ2-7, with D unresolved. Germline CDR1 is SGHNT and CDR2 is YYREEE (reference sequence). The CDR3 has 13 amino acids. With 0 bases removed from V and 2 bases from J, the gap between germline ends came to 6 bases. CDR3 sequence reads: CASSLGRTYEQYF. CDR3 coding DNA: TGTGCCAGCAGCTTGGGCAGAACCTACGAGCAGTACTTC.

The rearrangement joins TRBV5-1 to TRBJ2-7, with a tentative D call TRBD1 (5 bases). Germline assignment: CDR1 SGHRS and CDR2 YFSETQ. The CDR3 spans 11 residues. V lost 2 bases, J lost 6 bases, and 6 bases lay in between. CDR3 nucleotides: TGCGCCAGCAGCTTCCAGGGCGAGCAGTACTTC. As protein: CASSFQGEQYF.

The V call is TRBV7-2, the J call TRBJ2-7, with D possibly matching TRBD2 (7 bases). The CDR3 loop spans 15 amino acids. The V gene lost 2 bases and the J gene lost 5 bases, with 16 bases spanning the gap. Germline V gene sequence: CDR1 SGHTA, CDR2 FQGNSA. In DNA, the CDR3 is TGTGCCAGCAGCTTACAACGGGGGGCCGGCCACGAGCAGTACTTC. Amino acid sequence: CASSLQRGAGHEQYF.

The chain combines TRBV18 with TRBJ2-7, with TRBD1 matching over 9 bases. CDR3 length: 14 amino acids. J lost 6 bases, V lost 2 bases, and 5 bases had no gene match. CDR1 KGHSH and CDR2 LQKENI come from the germline V gene. This CDR3 reads CASSPEHRGREQYF. In DNA form, the CDR3 reads TGTGCCAGCTCACCAGAGCACAGGGGGCGCGAGCAGTACTTC.

This chain joins TRBV7-2 and TRBJ1-1; no clear D. Germline V gene sequence: CDR1 SGHTA, CDR2 FQGNSA. The CDR3 is made up of 13 amino acids. V lost 1 base and J 4 bases, leaving 7 bases between the germline ends. The DNA for the CDR3 is TGTGCCAGCAGCTTAGGCGATAGCACTGAAGCTTTCTTT. This gives the protein CASSLGDSTEAFF.

J is TRBJ1-2 and V is TRBV28; D ambiguous. The CDR3 covers 14 residues. The V end lost 3 bases, the J end lost 4 bases, and 12 bases lay between the germline ends. CDR1 and CDR2 (germline): MDHEN, SYDVKM. The CDR3: CASSLWPQVYGYTF. As DNA, the CDR3 is TGTGCCAGCAGTTTGTGGCCTCAGGTCTATGGCTACACCTTC.

The V and J genes are TRBV12-3 or TRBV12-4 and TRBJ1-5; no clear D gene. The V gene lost 4 bases and the J gene lost 6 bases, with 10 bases spanning the gap. The CDR3 has 13 residues. The CDR3 spells CASSSFLRQPQHF. CDR3 nucleotide sequence: TGTGCCAGCAGTTCCTTCCTCCGTCAGCCCCAGCATTTT.